These 29 T cell receptor beta chains came from one sample sequenced in a study of blood T cell repertoires in COVID-19 (dated by TCRdb to 2020 to 2022). The library was produced with the immunoSEQ multiplex PCR assay. TCRdb obtained this table from immuneACCESS and retained in-frame rearrangements with V and J assigned. These tables miss some clones; where compared with another copy, unresolved V genes account for less than half of the shortfall, and the remainder is unexplained. The sample yields approximately 230,000 clones; 80% to 90% were counted once. The ten largest clones add up to around 4% of the sample. The sequencing input was PBMCs or T cells enriched from blood (not recorded which). All receptors come from a woman aged 25 to 39 who had recovered from COVID-19.

This clone was found many times. This sequence joins TRBV5-4 and TRBJ2-1, with D possibly TRBD1 on 6 matching bases. The CDR3 sequence is 16 residues long. The germline V gene has CDR1 SGHNT and CDR2 YYREEE (reference sequence). The V end lost 4 bases, the J end lost 1 base, and 15 bases lay between the germline ends. CDR3 region: CASSARAQGSYNEQFF. The CDR3 coding sequence is TGTGCCAGCAGCGCTAGGGCGCAGGGGTCCTACAATGAGCAGTTCTTC.

The J gene is TRBJ1-5, the V gene TRBV27; D uncertain. The V gene lost 5 bases and the J gene lost 4 bases, with 12 bases spanning the gap. There are 14 residues in the CDR3. In germline, CDR1 is MNHEY, CDR2 SMNVEV (reference sequence). The CDR3 protein is CASSPNRGNQPQHF. In DNA, the CDR3 is TGTGCCAGCAGTCCAAACCGGGGAAATCAGCCCCAGCATTTT.

V gene TRBV30 combines with J gene TRBJ1-1; 7 nucleotides match TRBD1. Germline trimming cut 2 bases from V and 5 bases from J; bases unmatched to any gene: 11. The CDR3 length is 15 residues. Germline V lookup: CDR1 GTSNPN, CDR2 SVGIG (reference sequence). CDR3 nucleotides: TGTGCCTGGAGTATGCCCTTCGCAGGGGGAACTGAAGCTTTCTTT. Its protein product is CAWSMPFAGGTEAFF.

This chain connects TRBV5-6 to TRBJ2-1, with unresolved D. Germline-derived CDR1 and CDR2 are SGHDT and YYEEEE. V gave up 5 bases and J gave up 10 bases, with 10 bases separating them. The CDR3 loop spans 11 amino acids. CDR3 in DNA: TGTGCCAGCAGTTATCTAGACGAGCAGTTCTTC. This sequence encodes CASSYLDEQFF.

This chain joins TRBV28 and TRBJ2-1; TRBD2 matches 10 bases. Germline assignment: CDR1 MDHEN and CDR2 SYDVKM. The CDR3 length is 15 residues. The ends lost 6 bases at V and 4 bases at J; junction bases unmatched: 6. CDR3 DNA: TGTGCCAGCAGACCTCTAGCGGGAGTTTACAATGAGCAGTTCTTC. Amino acid sequence: CASRPLAGVYNEQFF.

This clone was picked up one time. The V gene is TRBV4-1, the J gene TRBJ2-3, with D maybe TRBD2 (6 bases). This CDR3 has 16 amino acids. Trimming shortened V by 0 bases and J by 2 bases, and 12 bases separated the two germline ends. Germline V gene sequence: CDR1 MGHRA, CDR2 YSYEKL. The CDR3, as DNA: TGCGCCAGCAGCCAAGACGGAGCGGGCATCACAGATACGCAGTATTTT. It translates to CASSQDGAGITDTQYF.

Only a few counts were recorded for this clone. The rearrangement joins TRBV10-3 to TRBJ1-4, with TRBD1 matching 9 bases. The ends lost 2 bases at V and 5 bases at J; junction bases unmatched: 3. The germline V gene has CDR1 ENHRY and CDR2 SYGVKD. The CDR3 loop spans 15 amino acids. The CDR3 sequence: CAISEGTGTNEKLFF. DNA for the CDR3: TGTGCCATCAGTGAGGGGACAGGGACAAATGAAAAACTGTTTTTT.

This clone was seen a few times. The chain links TRBV7-2 to TRBJ1-2; no definite D call. Germline V gene lookup returns CDR1 SGHTA and CDR2 FQGNSA. V gave up 0 bases and J gave up 5 bases, with 7 bases separating them. The CDR3 is 13 amino acids. The DNA of the CDR3 is TGTGCCAGCAGCTTAGCTACAGAATATGGCTACACCTTC. It encodes CASSLATEYGYTF.

The chain links TRBV7-8 to TRBJ2-7, with D perhaps matching TRBD2 (6 bases). CDR1 and CDR2 (germline): SGHVS, FQNEAQ. Trimming took 7 bases from V and 1 from J, leaving 17 bases between them. This CDR3 comprises 15 residues. The chain's CDR3 is CASTRLTSSSYEQYF. CDR3 coding DNA: TGTGCCAGCACCCGACTAACTAGCTCATCCTACGAGCAGTACTTC.

The V gene is TRBV3-1 (or the pseudogene TRBV3-2), the J gene TRBJ2-2, with 8 bases matching TRBD2. Germline CDR1 is LGHDT and CDR2 is YNNKEL (reference sequence). The CDR3 covers 15 residues. After removal of 0 bases from V and 5 bases from J, the junction contained 2 bases not matched to a gene. CDR3 coding DNA: TGTGCCAGCAGCCAAGATTCTAGCGGGACCGGGGAGCTGTTTTTT. This encodes CASSQDSSGTGELFF.

The chain combines TRBV30 with TRBJ1-5; no clear D gene. Germline CDR1 is GTSNPN and CDR2 is SVGIG (reference sequence). The CDR3 is 16 residues long. Trimming left V 4 bases short and J 3 bases short, with 19 bases between. CDR3 in DNA: TGTGCCTGGACATTTCGGGATGGAGGGTACAATCAGCCCCAGCATTTT. This encodes CAWTFRDGGYNQPQHF.

In DNA form, the CDR3 reads TGTGCCAGCAGTGGTACATTGAACACTGAAGCTTTCTTT. Translated, it gives CASSGTLNTEAFF. The gene calls are TRBV3-1 (or the pseudogene TRBV3-2) and TRBJ1-1; D unclear. The V end lost 6 bases, the J end lost 0 bases, and 8 bases lay between the germline ends. The CDR3 contains 13 residues. Looked up from germline, CDR1 is LGHDT and CDR2 is YNNKEL (reference sequence).

This chain links TRBV6-5 with TRBJ2-7; 9 bases are shared with TRBD2. Germline loops: CDR1 MNHEY, CDR2 SVGAGI. Germline trimming cut 6 bases from V and 1 base from J; bases unmatched to any gene: 7. This CDR3 has 15 amino acids. CDR3: CASRLTSGLSYEQYF. CDR3 DNA: TGTGCCAGCAGACTGACTAGCGGATTATCCTACGAGCAGTACTTC.

As DNA, the CDR3 is TGTGCCTGGAGTGAGCCTAGCTATGAGCAGTTCTTC. It is translated as CAWSEPSYEQFF. The rearrangement joins TRBV30 to TRBJ2-1; D might be TRBD2 (5 bases). The CDR3 contains 12 residues. Per germline, CDR1 GTSNPN and CDR2 SVGIG (reference sequence). Trimming left V 1 base short and J 8 bases short, with 9 bases between.

This chain connects TRBV27 to TRBJ2-1, with 10 nucleotides matching TRBD2. The CDR3 is 15 residues long. Germline CDR1 MNHEY, CDR2 SMNVEV (reference sequence). After removal of 4 bases from V and 11 bases from J, the junction contained 11 bases not matched to a gene. As DNA, the CDR3 is TGTGCCAGCAGTTCCCCATGGACTAGCGGTTGGCAGCAGTTCTTC. Encoded protein: CASSSPWTSGWQQFF.

The gene calls are TRBV9 and TRBJ1-5; the D gene is possibly TRBD1 (6 bases). Trimming pared 7 bases from V and 6 bases from J, leaving 11 bases between. Germline V gene sequence: CDR1 SGDLS, CDR2 YYNGEE. The CDR3 loop spans 12 amino acids. This chain's CDR3 is CASGAGVQPQHF. CDR3 DNA: TGTGCCAGCGGGGCAGGGGTTCAGCCCCAGCATTTT.

The rearrangement links TRBV19 to TRBJ1-6; 7 bases match TRBD1. This CDR3 is built from 15 residues. V dropped 4 bases and J dropped 6; count of bases not matched to a gene: 6. From germline, CDR1 is LNHDA and CDR2 SQIVND (reference sequence). CDR3 DNA sequence: TGTGCCAGTAGTACCGGGACAGAAATTAATTCACCCCTCCACTTT. It translates to CASSTGTEINSPLHF.

CDR3 sequence: CASSPPEKETQYF. Written as DNA, the CDR3 is TGTGCCAGCAGCCCTCCGGAGAAGGAGACCCAGTACTTC. The rearrangement links TRBV9 to TRBJ2-5; D is uncertain. Germline V CDR1 and CDR2: SGDLS, YYNGEE. This CDR3 is 13 amino acids long. V was cut by 4 bases and J by 5 bases, with 12 bases left in between.

The CDR3 sequence is CASSVRGKAITDTQYF. The CDR3 coding sequence is TGTGCCAGCAGCGTTCGAGGGAAGGCTATTACAGATACGCAGTATTTT. The chain is built from TRBV9 and TRBJ2-3; D is perhaps TRBD2 (5 bases). Deletions cut 2 bases from V and 3 bases from J, with 16 bases between. The CDR3 runs to 16 residues. Per the germline V gene, CDR1 is SGDLS and CDR2 is YYNGEE. The full variable domain, completed using reference TRBV9 and TRBJ2-3, is DSGVTQTPKHLITATGQRVTLRCSPRSGDLSVYWYQQSLDQGLQFLIQYYNGEERAKGNILERFSAQQFPDLHSELNLSSLELGDSALYFCASSVRGKAITDTQYFGPGTRLTVL.

This chain connects TRBV29-1 to TRBJ1-3; the D gene is possibly TRBD1 (5 bases). V shed 4 bases and J shed 2 bases, with 9 bases lying between them. Germline CDR1 is SQVTM and CDR2 is ANQGSEA. The CDR3 has 13 residues. The CDR3 sequence: CSVARGAGNTIYF. The CDR3 coding sequence is TGCAGCGTTGCTCGGGGGGCTGGAAACACCATATATTTT.

The V call is TRBV6-2 or TRBV6-3, the J call TRBJ1-5; 7 nucleotides line up with TRBD1. The V and J ends lost 0 bases and 1 base, in that order; junction bases with no gene match: 9. The CDR3 sequence is 18 residues long. Germline assignment: CDR1 MNHEY and CDR2 SVGEGT. CDR3 amino acids: CASSYSIRGTASNQPQHF. Here the CDR3 DNA reads TGTGCCAGCAGTTACTCGATTCGTGGGACAGCAAGCAATCAGCCCCAGCATTTT.

V gene TRBV28 combines with J gene TRBJ2-7, with 8 bases identical to TRBD2. V trimming: 6 bases; J trimming: 0 bases; junction bases outside the gene matches: 10. The CDR3 loop spans 16 amino acids. The germline V gene has CDR1 MDHEN and CDR2 SYDVKM. The CDR3 bases are TGTGCCAGCAGCTCAGCTTCCGGGGGGGTCTCCTACGAGCAGTACTTC. Translation: CASSSASGGVSYEQYF.

This rearrangement joins TRBV28 to TRBJ1-1; a weak D match, TRBD1 (6 bases). This CDR3 is built from 12 residues. Germline V CDR1 and CDR2: MDHEN, SYDVKM. Trimming took off 6 bases at V and 6 bases at J, with 11 bases between the two ends. CDR3 DNA: TGTGCCAGCAGGGTGCGACAGGCTGAAGCTTTCTTT. As protein: CASRVRQAEAFF.

V gene TRBV11-3 combines with J gene TRBJ1-1; no firm D call. Germline V gene sequence: CDR1 SGHNT, CDR2 YENEEA. CDR3 length: 14 residues. V dropped 5 bases and J dropped 3 bases, with 13 bases sitting between them. The CDR3 DNA reads TGTGCCAGCAGCCCCCGGGGTAGAGACACTGAAGCTTTCTTT. Its protein product is CASSPRGRDTEAFF.

This chain links TRBV28 with TRBJ1-5, with D unresolved. V was clipped by 10 bases and J by 4 bases, with 17 bases between them. Germline CDR1 is MDHEN and CDR2 is SYDVKM. The CDR3 contains 14 residues. CDR3 region: CATKAGSYNQPQHF. The CDR3, as DNA: TGTGCCACCAAGGCGGGGTCATATAATCAGCCCCAGCATTTT.

The chain carries TRBV5-5 and TRBJ1-5, with D hard to call. CDR3 length equals 19 residues. CDR1 is SGHKS and CDR2 is YYEKEE in the germline V gene (reference sequence). Trimming stripped 2 bases from V and 0 bases from J, with 21 bases between. Here the CDR3 DNA reads TGTGCCAGCAGCTTTAGGAACGAGGAGTTGAAATATAGCAATCAGCCCCAGCATTTT. Residues: CASSFRNEELKYSNQPQHF.

This sequence joins TRBV7-9 and TRBJ2-2; D is possibly TRBD2 (7 bases). In germline, CDR1 is SEHNR, CDR2 FQNEAQ (reference sequence). Trimming left V 5 bases short and J 2 bases short, with 15 bases between. The CDR3 runs 16 residues. Written as DNA, the CDR3 is TGTGCCAGCAGCCGCTTGGGGGGGCGAAACACCGGGGAGCTGTTTTTT. It encodes CASSRLGGRNTGELFF. The variable domain in full, completed from reference TRBV7-9 and TRBJ2-2, reads DTGVSQNPRHKITKRGQNVTFRCDPISEHNRLYWYRQTLGQGPEFLTYFQNEAQLEKSRLLSDRFSAERPKGSFSTLEIQRTEQGDSAMYLCASSRLGGRNTGELFFGEGSRLTVL.

In its sample, this clone was seen a few times. The chain couples TRBV7-9 to TRBJ2-2; 9 bases are shared with TRBD2. This CDR3 comprises 18 residues. V shed 3 bases, J shed 6 bases, and the junction held 14 bases outside the gene matches. The V gene's germline CDR1 is SEHNR and CDR2 FQNEAQ (reference sequence). The CDR3 DNA sequence: TGTGCCAGCAGCTTGTTAGTGGCTAGCGGGATAACCTCCGGGGAGCTGTTTTTT. This translates into CASSLLVASGITSGELFF.

The chain has TRBV28 and TRBJ1-4; D remains ambiguous. Trimming cost V 3 bases and J 0 bases, with 8 bases left between them. The germline V gene encodes CDR1 MDHEN and CDR2 SYDVKM. The length of the CDR3 is 15 residues. The CDR3 DNA reads TGTGCCAGCAGTTTCCTAGAAGCAACTAATGAAAAACTGTTTTTT. This codes for CASSFLEATNEKLFF. Filled out from reference TRBV28 and TRBJ1-4, the complete variable domain reads DVKVTQSSRYLVKRTGEKVFLECVQDMDHENMFWYRQDPGLGLRLIYFSYDVKMKEKGDIPEGYSVSREKKERFSLILESASTNQTSMYLCASSFLEATNEKLFFGSGTQLSVL.